The 3 T cell receptor beta chains reported below all come from one sample, sequenced in a study of blood T cells in healthy people across ages. Through a sample-barcoded 5' primer and a J-beta primer mix, a second PCR was run for 7 to 11 cycles. TCRdb re-called the 5' RACE reads through MiXCR, storing one row per CDR3 protein. The table lists approximately 820,000 distinct CDR3 sequences, under 45% of them singletons. Sample: blood. These receptor sequences come from a man aged 55 to 70 in good health.

The chain's CDR3 is CASSYPWAGQETQYF. CDR3 sequence (DNA): TGTGCCAGCAGTTATCCGTGGGCAGGCCAAGAGACCCAGTACTTC. This sequence joins TRBV6-6 and TRBJ2-5; D gene ambiguous. Germline assignment: CDR1 MNHNY and CDR2 SVGAGI (reference sequence). V lost 3 bases and J lost 1, with 12 bases in between. The CDR3 runs 15 residues.

V and J are TRBV12-3 or TRBV12-4 and TRBJ2-3, with D possibly matching TRBD1 (6 bases). CDR3 length: 12 residues. V was pared by 3 bases and J by 11 bases, with 12 bases between. The CDR3 protein is CASSFRTDVQYF. The DNA for the CDR3 is TGTGCCAGCAGTTTTAGGACAGATGTGCAGTATTTT.

In its sample, this clonotype was seen a few times. This chain joins TRBV20-1 and TRBJ2-1; D may be TRBD2 (6 bases). The CDR3 extends over 15 amino acids. Germline CDR1 is DFQATT and CDR2 is SNEGSKA (reference sequence). Trimming removed 3 bases at V and 5 bases at J, with 17 bases between. CDR3 DNA: TGCAGTGCTAGGTCGCCGACTAGGCAGGACAATGAGCAGTTCTTC. It encodes CSARSPTRQDNEQFF.